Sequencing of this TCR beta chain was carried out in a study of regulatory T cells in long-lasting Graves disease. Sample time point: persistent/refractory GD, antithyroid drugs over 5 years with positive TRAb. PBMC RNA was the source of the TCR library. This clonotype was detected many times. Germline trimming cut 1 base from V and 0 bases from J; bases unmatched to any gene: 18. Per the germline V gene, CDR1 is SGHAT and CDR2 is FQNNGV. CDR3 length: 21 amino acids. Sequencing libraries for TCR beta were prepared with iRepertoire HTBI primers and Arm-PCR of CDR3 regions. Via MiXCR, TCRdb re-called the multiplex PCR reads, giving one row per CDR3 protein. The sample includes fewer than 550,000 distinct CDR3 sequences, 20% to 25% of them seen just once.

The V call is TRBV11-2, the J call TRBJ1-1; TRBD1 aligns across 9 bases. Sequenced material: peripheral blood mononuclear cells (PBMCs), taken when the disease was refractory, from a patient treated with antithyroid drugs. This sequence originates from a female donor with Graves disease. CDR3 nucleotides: TGTGCCAGCAGCTTAGGACCGGCCTTCACAGGGGGCGCGGGGATGAACACTGAAGCTTTCTTT. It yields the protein CASSLGPAFTGGAGMNTEAFF. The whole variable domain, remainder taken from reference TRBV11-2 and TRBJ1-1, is EAGVAQSPRYKIIEKRQSVAFWCNPISGHATLYWYQQILGQGPKLLIQFQNNGVVDDSQLPKDRFSAERLKGVDSTLKIQPAKLEDSAVYLCASSLGPAFTGGAGMNTEAFFGQGTRLTVV.